This is a list of T cell receptor beta chains from one sample in a study of blood T cell repertoires in COVID-19. Profiled with immunoSEQ multiplex PCR; TCRdb holds only in-frame clones, not every one. The sample includes about 220,000 clones, approximately 83% of them seen just once. Sequenced: peripheral blood. These receptors were taken from an older woman with acute or convalescent COVID-19. Each CDR3 is given with its conserved first and last residue. Each record gives: CDR3 length, J gene, V gene, D gene, clone size, CDR3 DNA, CDR3 protein. A D gene is named only where the DNA matches it firmly. The listing skips clone size in some rows; elsewhere it reads once, few, many or a size class.

>15|TRBJ1-2|TRBV5-1|NA|few
TGCGCCAGCAGCTTATTCCCAGGCGCTAACTATGGCTACACCTTC
CASSLFPGANYGYTF
>15|TRBJ1-2|TRBV5-6|NA|NA
TGTGCCAGCAGCTTGGGTCTCCCAGGGTCCTATGGCTACACCTTC
CASSLGLPGSYGYTF
>15|TRBJ1-1|TRBV3-1/TRBV3-2|TRBD1|NA
TGTGCCAGCAGCCCGTTGGACAGGCGGAACACTGAAGCTTTCTTT
CASSPLDRRNTEAFF
>14|TRBJ1-2|TRBV4-3|NA|NA
TGCGCCAGCAGCCAAGTAGCGGCGAACTATGGCTACACCTTC
CASSQVAANYGYTF
>13|TRBJ1-1|TRBV30|NA|NA
TGTGCCTGGAGTGAACTTCCGGGCACTGAAGCTTTCTTT
CAWSELPGTEAFF
>14|TRBJ2-7|TRBV29-1|NA|NA
TGCAGCGTTGGGACATCAGTCCAGGGAAGCGAGCAGTACTTC
CSVGTSVQGSEQYF
>13|TRBJ1-1|TRBV6-5|NA|few
TGTGCCAGCAGATCAGGGAATGGGTTTGAAGCTTTCTTT
CASRSGNGFEAFF
>14|TRBJ1-2|TRBV10-3|NA|NA
TGTGCCATCAGTGAGTCGCTGGGGGGAATAGGCTACACCTTC
CAISESLGGIGYTF
>13|TRBJ2-3|TRBV27|NA|NA
TGTGCCAGCAGTTTGTGGGGCGGAGATACGCAGTATTTT
CASSLWGGDTQYF
>17|TRBJ2-3|TRBV12-5|TRBD1|NA
TGTGCTAGTGGTTTGGATCGGGGACAGCCCGGCACAGATACGCAGTATTTT
CASGLDRGQPGTDTQYF
>14|TRBJ2-2|TRBV5-1|TRBD1|once
TGCGCCAGCAGCATGGGACAGCCAACCGGGGAGCTGTTTTTT
CASSMGQPTGELFF
>15|TRBJ2-1|TRBV5-1|NA|NA
TGCGCCAGCATGCCTGGGGGGGCGGGCGACAATGAGCAGTTCTTC
CASMPGGAGDNEQFF
>15|TRBJ1-4|TRBV27|TRBD1|NA
TGTGCCAGCAGTCAGCAGGGGGCAATGGCTGAAAAACTGTTTTTT
CASSQQGAMAEKLFF
>13|TRBJ2-5|TRBV30|TRBD1|once
TGTGCCTGGAGGAGAACAGGGGAAGAGACCCAGTACTTC
CAWRRTGEETQYF
>18|TRBJ1-4|TRBV5-5|TRBD1|NA
TGTGCCAGCAGCTTGGGACAGGGTCCACCCGGGGCTAATGAAAAACTGTTTTTT
CASSLGQGPPGANEKLFF
>12|TRBJ2-1|TRBV5-4|NA|once
TGTGCCAGCAGCTTGCCGGGGAATGAGCAGTTCTTC
CASSLPGNEQFF
>15|TRBJ2-5|TRBV4-3|TRBD1|NA
TGCGCCAGCAGCCAAGGACAGGGAATAACCGAGACCCAGTACTTC
CASSQGQGITETQYF
>15|TRBJ2-1|TRBV29-1|TRBD2|NA
TGCAGCGGTAAAACGGGGGGGCCAAAGAGGGATGAGCAGTTCTTC
CSGKTGGPKRDEQFF
>12|TRBJ2-3|TRBV2|NA|NA
TGTGCCAGCAGTAAATTAGATGATACGCAGTATTTT
CASSKLDDTQYF
>13|TRBJ1-5|TRBV5-1|NA|NA
TGCGCCAGCAGTTTTGACAGGCATCAGCCCCAGCATTTT
CASSFDRHQPQHF
>16|TRBJ1-2|TRBV23-1|NA|NA
TGCGCCAGCAGTCAATCGGGTCATACAGGGCACTATGGCTACACCTTC
CASSQSGHTGHYGYTF
>15|TRBJ2-2|TRBV5-6|TRBD1|NA
TGTGCCAGCAGCGGGGTGACAGGGGCCACCGGGGAGCTGTTTTTT
CASSGVTGATGELFF
>15|TRBJ2-3|TRBV7-2|TRBD1|NA
TGTGCCAGCAGCGCAGCCGGGACAGGGGCAGATACGCAGTATTTT
CASSAAGTGADTQYF
>13|TRBJ1-2|TRBV6-5|TRBD1|NA
TGTGCCAGCAGTCCTGACAGGGACTATGGCTACACCTTC
CASSPDRDYGYTF
>15|TRBJ1-5|TRBV7-2|NA|NA
TGTGCCAGCAGCTTAGGGACCGGCAAGGGGCAGCCCCAGCATTTT
CASSLGTGKGQPQHF
>15|TRBJ1-1|TRBV27|TRBD1|few
TGTGCCAGCAGTTTATCCCGGACAGGCACTACTGAAGCTTTCTTT
CASSLSRTGTTEAFF
>13|TRBJ1-5|TRBV30|NA|NA
TGTGCCTGGAGTGATTCGGGGGAACAGCCCCAGCATTTT
CAWSDSGEQPQHF
>15|TRBJ2-5|TRBV5-1|NA|NA
TGCGCCAGCAGCTTGGGAGACTCCCCGGGGGAGACCCAGTACTTC
CASSLGDSPGETQYF
>13|TRBJ2-1|TRBV6-2/TRBV6-3|NA|NA
TGTGCCAGCAGTTCCCGACAGTACAATGAGCAGTTCTTC
CASSSRQYNEQFF